The 30 T cell receptor beta chains below come from one sample, sequenced in a study of cytomegalovirus exposure and HLA in healthy donors (dated by TCRdb to 2016 to 2017). Libraries were prepared through the immunoSEQ multiplex PCR assay. For the multiplex PCR, a mixture combining 60 forward primers for TCR Vbeta segments and 13 reverse primers for TCR Jbeta segments was used. TCRdb's version of the immuneACCESS table is confined to in-frame rearrangements and falls short of the full clone set. An unresolved V gene accounts for under half of the shortfall where checked; the remainder is of unknown origin. The sample table holds some 140,000 clones, of which over 60% were seen once. Around 1.2% of the sample belongs to the ten largest clones. The sample taken for sequencing was PBMCs. The receptors were gathered from a male donor in good health and CMV-seropositive.

The chain links TRBV7-9 to TRBJ1-1; unclear D gene. Trimming pared 3 bases from V and 1 base from J, leaving 6 bases between. Germline V gives CDR1 SEHNR, CDR2 FQNEAQ (reference sequence). This CDR3 region has 13 residues. The CDR3 nucleotides are TGTGCCAGCAGCTTTACTCCGAACACTGAAGCTTTCTTT. Protein sequence: CASSFTPNTEAFF.

The chain combines TRBV25-1 with TRBJ2-5, with no clear D. The DNA end favors TRBJ2-7, so the J call may be wrong. CDR1 is MGHDK, CDR2 SYGVNS, per germline. CDR3 length equals 14 residues. The DNA for the CDR3 is TGTGCCAGCTCAGTCAGAGCCGGAGCCTACGAGCAGTACTTC. It translates to CASSVRAGAYEQYF.

The J gene is TRBJ1-2, the V gene TRBV5-4; 9 bases are a match to TRBD1. After removal of 3 bases from V and 3 bases from J, the junction contained 15 bases not matched to a gene. Germline V gene sequence: CDR1 SGHNT, CDR2 YYREEE (reference sequence). The CDR3 consists of 18 residues. The CDR3 coding sequence is TGTGCCAGCAGCTCACAAAAGGGGGGGGACAGGGATTACTATGGCTACACCTTC. It translates to CASSSQKGGDRDYYGYTF. The whole variable domain, remainder taken from reference TRBV5-4 and TRBJ1-2, is ETGVTQSPTHLIKTRGQQVTLRCSSQSGHNTVSWYQQALGQGPQFIFQYYREEENGRGNFPPRFSGLQFPNYSSELNVNALELDDSALYLCASSSQKGGDRDYYGYTFGSGTRLTVV.

This chain links TRBV10-3 with TRBJ2-1; D is possibly TRBD2 (5 bases). The CDR3 is 15 residues long. V gave up 4 bases and J gave up 0 bases, with 10 bases separating them. The germline CDR1 and CDR2 sequences are ENHRY and SYGVKD. The CDR3 DNA is TGTGCCATCAGTGGAACCCGGGACTCCTACAATGAGCAGTTCTTC. It codes for CAISGTRDSYNEQFF.

The chain is built from TRBV5-4 and TRBJ2-5; the match to TRBD1 covers 8 bases. The CDR3 runs 15 residues. Germline V lookup: CDR1 SGHNT, CDR2 YYREEE (reference sequence). Germline trimming cut 0 bases from V and 5 bases from J; bases unmatched to any gene: 6. The CDR3 DNA reads as TGTGCCAGCAGCTTGGTTTCAGGGGGCTTTGAGACCCAGTACTTC. This gives the protein CASSLVSGGFETQYF.

This chain uses TRBV27 with TRBJ2-5, with D tentatively TRBD1 (6 bases). The J call may be mistaken, given a closer DNA end match to TRBJ2-7. Looked up from germline, CDR1 is MNHEY and CDR2 is SMNVEV (reference sequence). The CDR3 runs 14 residues. CDR3 DNA: TGTGCCAGCGGGATACAGGGAATTTCCTACGAGCAGTACTTC. It encodes CASGIQGISYEQYF.

The chain couples TRBV7-8 to TRBJ1-5; D may be TRBD1 (6 bases). CDR3 size: 18 residues. Germline V gene sequence: CDR1 SGHVS, CDR2 FQNEAQ. The V end was cut by 3 bases, the J end by 2 bases, with 20 bases between. The CDR3 protein is CASSLAQGRVLGNQPQHF. The DNA of the CDR3 is TGTGCCAGCAGCTTGGCTCAGGGGAGGGTCTTAGGCAATCAGCCCCAGCATTTT.

The sample holds a few counts of this clone. The chain couples TRBV5-6 to TRBJ2-6, with D possibly being TRBD2 (6 bases). Germline assignment: CDR1 SGHDT and CDR2 YYEEEE. V lost 0 bases and J 2 bases, leaving 6 bases between the germline ends. The CDR3 is made up of 15 amino acids. CDR3 region: CASSLAGAGANVLTF. The CDR3 coding sequence is TGTGCCAGCAGCTTGGCGGGGGCTGGGGCCAACGTCCTGACTTTC.

V and J are TRBV9 and TRBJ2-2; 9 bases match TRBD2. J was trimmed by 0 bases and V by 3 bases; bases with no gene match: 12. Germline CDR1 SGDLS, CDR2 YYNGEE. This CDR3 region has 19 residues. In DNA, the CDR3 is TGTGCCAGCAGCGGAGGTTCGGGAGCGGGAGGCCCGAACACCGGGGAGCTGTTTTTT. Translation: CASSGGSGAGGPNTGELFF.

CDR3 loop: CASSLLAYSTDTQYF. The CDR3 DNA is TGTGCCAGCAGCCTACTAGCGTATAGCACAGATACGCAGTATTTT. V gene TRBV5-6 combines with J gene TRBJ2-3; TRBD2 matches 7 bases. Trimming took 4 bases from V and 0 from J; bases not matched to a gene: 5. CDR3 size: 15 residues. Germline CDR1 and CDR2: SGHDT and YYEEEE.

The J gene is TRBJ2-7, the V gene TRBV21-1; TRBD1 was called by the table and not checked on the DNA. TRBV21-1 is a pseudogene locus. The CDR3 spans 18 residues. The CDR3, as DNA: TGTGCCAGCAGCAAAAGGGAACCGGGACAGGGAGACCCCTACGAGCAGTACTTC. Its protein product is CASSKREPGQGDPYEQYF.

V is TRBV19 and J is TRBJ1-1; 8 bases align to TRBD1. V gave up 7 bases and J gave up 1 base; unmatched junction bases: 2. CDR3 length equals 13 residues. Germline CDR1 and CDR2: LNHDA and SQIVND (reference sequence). The CDR3 DNA is TGTGCCAGTAATACAGGGGGGAACACTGAAGCTTTCTTT. Its translation is CASNTGGNTEAFF.

This clone was counted only a few times. The gene calls are TRBV4-3 and TRBJ2-6; D is unresolved. This CDR3 contains 17 residues. The germline V gene has CDR1 LGHNA and CDR2 YSLEER. V lost 0 bases, J lost 0 bases, and 9 bases lay in between. CDR3: CASSQDPRGSGANVLTF. The CDR3 DNA is TGCGCCAGCAGCCAAGACCCGCGCGGCTCTGGGGCCAACGTCCTGACTTTC.

The rearrangement uses TRBV29-1 and TRBJ2-1, with D tentatively TRBD1 (6 bases). This CDR3 comprises 15 residues. The germline gives CDR1 SQVTM, CDR2 ANQGSEA. The ends were cut back, 4 bases at V and 7 bases at J, with 20 bases in the middle. For the CDR3, the DNA is TGCAGCGTTGGGGGGCAGGCCGAGATAGCGAATGAGCAGTTCTTC. This translates into CSVGGQAEIANEQFF.

This sequence joins TRBV29-1 and TRBJ2-1, with TRBD2 matching over 12 bases. This CDR3 comprises 13 residues. Trimming at V came to 7 bases and at J to 7 bases, leaving 5 bases not matched to a gene. The V gene's germline CDR1 is SQVTM and CDR2 ANQGSEA. CDR3 nucleotide sequence: TGCAGCGACCTAGCGGGAGGGGAGAATGAGCAGTTCTTC. Protein product: CSDLAGGENEQFF.

V gene TRBV18 combines with J gene TRBJ1-2, with D possibly being TRBD1 (5 bases). Deletions cut 0 bases from V and 2 bases from J, with 13 bases between. The germline V gene encodes CDR1 KGHSH and CDR2 LQKENI. This CDR3 is 16 amino acids long. The CDR3 spells CASSPPSAGPNYGYTF. Here the CDR3 DNA reads TGTGCCAGCTCACCACCCTCCGCAGGGCCAAACTATGGCTACACCTTC.

The rearrangement uses TRBV5-4 and TRBJ2-7; D might be TRBD2 (5 bases). The CDR3 consists of 15 residues. Per germline, CDR1 SGHNT and CDR2 YYREEE (reference sequence). V gave up 2 bases and J gave up 1 base, with 13 bases separating them. The DNA of the CDR3 is TGTGCCAGCAGCTTAAAAAGCCGGGGTTCCTACGAGCAGTACTTC. As protein: CASSLKSRGSYEQYF. Full variable domain (rest looked up from reference TRBV5-4 and TRBJ2-7): ETGVTQSPTHLIKTRGQQVTLRCSSQSGHNTVSWYQQALGQGPQFIFQYYREEENGRGNFPPRFSGLQFPNYSSELNVNALELDDSALYLCASSLKSRGSYEQYFGPGTRLTVT.

On this clone itself: Other DNA variants within this sample encode the same CDR3. V gene TRBV7-9 combines with J gene TRBJ2-3; no definite D call. The germline gives CDR1 SEHNR, CDR2 FQNEAQ (reference sequence). The CDR3 spans 14 residues. Trimming took off 5 bases at V and 6 bases at J, with 15 bases between the two ends. The CDR3 DNA reads as TGTGCCAGCAGCGTTCCCGGGTCCTCGGATACGCAGTATTTT. Residues: CASSVPGSSDTQYF.

This chain links TRBV6-6 with TRBJ2-7, with TRBD2 matching over 8 bases. V lost 7 bases, J lost 4 bases, and 9 bases stayed unmatched. The germline V gene has CDR1 MNHNY and CDR2 SVGAGI (reference sequence). The CDR3 loop spans 14 amino acids. The CDR3 loop reads CASTRGGDEYEQYF. The CDR3 DNA is TGTGCCAGCACCCGGGGGGGGGATGAGTACGAGCAGTACTTC.

The gene calls are TRBV14 and TRBJ2-3; 11 positions match TRBD2. This CDR3 is 16 amino acids long. The J segment lost 6 bases and the V segment lost 2 bases, leaving 7 bases of the junction unmatched. CDR1 and CDR2 (germline): SGHDN, FVKESK. This CDR3 reads CASSQPKASGRDTQYF. CDR3 DNA sequence: TGTGCCAGCAGCCAACCCAAAGCTAGCGGGAGGGATACGCAGTATTTT.

In its sample, this clone was seen once. CDR3 sequence: CASSYGGDRAYNEQFF. Here the CDR3 DNA reads TGTGCCAGCAGTTATGGAGGGGACAGGGCCTACAATGAGCAGTTCTTC. J is TRBJ2-1 and V is TRBV27; 9 bases map to TRBD1. V dropped 4 bases and J dropped 2; count of bases not matched to a gene: 6. The CDR3 extends over 16 amino acids. Germline loops: CDR1 MNHEY, CDR2 SMNVEV (reference sequence).

This clone was seen a few times. The junction and the germline gene differ at one end; a read error may be behind it. This chain connects TRBV7-9 to TRBJ2-1; 14 bases match TRBD2. The CDR3 contains 18 residues. Germline CDR1 is SEHNR and CDR2 is FQNEAQ (reference sequence). The CDR3 nucleotides read TGTTCCAGCAGACCCGGACTAGCGGGGGGCCTAGGGTGGAATGAGCAGTTCTTC. The encoded protein is CSSRPGLAGGLGWNEQFF.

V is TRBV19 and J is TRBJ2-2; TRBD2 aligns across 9 bases. There are 15 residues in the CDR3. Germline assignment: CDR1 LNHDA and CDR2 SQIVND (reference sequence). V was pared by 8 bases and J by 5 bases, with 9 bases of the junction left unmatched. This CDR3 reads CASVQAGGRTGELFF. The DNA of the CDR3 is TGTGCCAGTGTTCAGGCGGGAGGGAGGACCGGGGAGCTGTTTTTT.

This clone turned up a few times. The chain carries TRBV9 and TRBJ1-1, with D possibly matching TRBD1 (5 bases). This CDR3 spans 13 amino acids. Germline V gives CDR1 SGDLS, CDR2 YYNGEE. V lost 4 bases, J lost 7 bases, and 14 bases lay in between. This CDR3 is CASSQDLRGEAFF. The CDR3 region has the DNA TGTGCCAGCAGCCAGGACCTAAGGGGTGAAGCTTTCTTT.

V usage is TRBV28 and J usage is TRBJ1-5; a weak D match, TRBD1 (6 bases). Per germline, CDR1 MDHEN and CDR2 SYDVKM. Trimming took off 9 bases at V and 4 bases at J, with 19 bases between the two ends. This CDR3 contains 15 residues. As DNA, the CDR3 is TGTGCCAGGCTTTTTGCACAGGGTGGGAATCAGCCCCAGCATTTT. Protein: CARLFAQGGNQPQHF. Looking up the rest from reference TRBV28 and TRBJ1-5 gives the full variable domain: DVKVTQSSRYLVKRTGEKVFLECVQDMDHENMFWYRQDPGLGLRLIYFSYDVKMKEKGDIPEGYSVSREKKERFSLILESASTNQTSMYLCARLFAQGGNQPQHFGDGTRLSIL.

This clone occurred a few times. V usage is TRBV9 and J usage is TRBJ2-4, with D perhaps matching TRBD2 (6 bases). The CDR3 covers 14 residues. V lost 0 bases and J 5 bases, leaving 9 bases between the germline ends. Germline loops: CDR1 SGDLS, CDR2 YYNGEE. DNA for the CDR3: TGTGCCAGCAGCGTAGGCGGGACGGAAAACATTCAGTACTTC. Encoded protein: CASSVGGTENIQYF.

V and J are TRBV7-8 and TRBJ1-1; D unresolved. The CDR3 length is 16 residues. The V end was cut by 1 base, the J end by 0 bases, with 12 bases between. CDR1 and CDR2 (germline): SGHVS, FQNEAQ. CDR3: CASSLVGPAMNTEAFF. The CDR3 DNA reads as TGTGCCAGCAGCTTAGTTGGGCCAGCCATGAACACTGAAGCTTTCTTT.

The J gene is TRBJ1-1, the V gene TRBV19, with 7 bases matching TRBD1. V was clipped by 5 bases and J by 1 base; unmatched bases: 10. The CDR3 spans 16 residues. Per the germline V gene, CDR1 is LNHDA and CDR2 is SQIVND (reference sequence). The CDR3 spells CASSSYRGRGNTEAFF. The CDR3 nucleotides are TGTGCCAGTAGTTCATACAGGGGTAGGGGGAACACTGAAGCTTTCTTT.

The chain employs TRBV4-2 and TRBJ2-5; 10 bases fit TRBD2. Germline values: CDR1 LGHNA, CDR2 YNFKEQ. CDR3 length: 19 amino acids. Unmatched junction bases numbered 14, after V lost 2 bases and J lost 2 bases. In nucleotides, the CDR3 is TGTGCCAGCAGCCAATCCAGGACTAGCGGAGGTGATTTTCAAGAGACCCAGTACTTC. Translating it yields CASSQSRTSGGDFQETQYF.

The chain joins TRBV27 to TRBJ2-7, with TRBD1 matching 10 bases. Germline-derived CDR1 and CDR2 are MNHEY and SMNVEV (reference sequence). Losses at the gene ends were 4 bases for V and 0 bases for J; bases not matched to a gene: 0. The CDR3 sequence is 14 residues long. This CDR3 is CASSWTGGSYEQYF. DNA for the CDR3: TGTGCCAGCAGTTGGACAGGGGGCTCCTACGAGCAGTACTTC.